This TCR beta chain was sequenced in a study of T cell repertoires in cytomegalovirus infection. This CDR3 comprises 13 residues. With 6 bases removed from V and 2 bases from J, the gap between germline ends came to 10 bases. The germline gives CDR1 MNHEY, CDR2 SVGEGT. TCRdb reanalysed the reads using MiXCR and keeps one entry per CDR3 protein. Here the sample spans about 200,000 distinct CDR3 sequences, 9.5% being singletons. Specimen: PBMCs. The TCR sequence derives from a human donor in good health (CMV status not recorded). Some clones in this sample may be carry-over from other donors' samples. The V and J genes are TRBV6-2 or TRBV6-3 and TRBJ1-1; TRBD1 is a possible D gene (5 bases). The chain's CDR3 is CASRPDSNTEAFF. CDR3 in DNA: TGTGCCAGCAGACCCGACAGTAACACTGAAGCTTTCTTT.